The source of this T cell receptor beta chain is a study of PD-1 blockade in classical Hodgkin lymphoma. Study outcomes and limitations: Patients who responded completely had about the same baseline diversity as newly diagnosed patients. Relapsed/refractory patients reportedly had the lowest baseline TCR diversity, below newly diagnosed patients, who were below healthy donors.

The CDR3 consists of 14 residues. The ends were cut back, 1 base at V and 0 bases at J, with 3 bases in the middle. From germline, CDR1 is SGHTA and CDR2 FQGNSA. Measured with immunoSEQ multiplex PCR; TCRdb has only the in-frame clones, and not every one. This table holds 20,000 or so clones, just under 80% found once. A note on this clone: Its antigen remains unknown.

Relapses following autologous stem cell transplantation were seen in all patients, with brentuximab vedotin exposure varying. Specimen: peripheral blood mononuclear cells (PBMCs), collected before the second cycle of nivolumab. The rearrangement joins TRBV7-2 to TRBJ2-2; no clear D gene. This sequence was found in a human donor with classical Hodgkin lymphoma. Here the CDR3 reads CASSLGSNTGELFF. The DNA for the CDR3 is TGTGCCAGCAGCTTAGGCTCGAACACCGGGGAGCTGTTTTTT.